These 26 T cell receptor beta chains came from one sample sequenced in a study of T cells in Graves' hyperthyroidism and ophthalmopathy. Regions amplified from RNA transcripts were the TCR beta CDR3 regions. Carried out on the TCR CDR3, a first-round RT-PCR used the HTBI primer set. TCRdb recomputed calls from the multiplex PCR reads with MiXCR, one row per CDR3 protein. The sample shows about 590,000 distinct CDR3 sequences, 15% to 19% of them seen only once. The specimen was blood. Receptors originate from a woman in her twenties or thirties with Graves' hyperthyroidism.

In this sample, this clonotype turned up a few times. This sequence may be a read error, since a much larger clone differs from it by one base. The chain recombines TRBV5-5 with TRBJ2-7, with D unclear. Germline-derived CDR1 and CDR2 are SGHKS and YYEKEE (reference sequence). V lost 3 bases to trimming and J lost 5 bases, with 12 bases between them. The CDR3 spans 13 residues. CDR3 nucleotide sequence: TGTGCCAGCAGCTCCGTTGATACAGACGAGCAGTACTTC. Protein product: CASSSVDTDEQYF.

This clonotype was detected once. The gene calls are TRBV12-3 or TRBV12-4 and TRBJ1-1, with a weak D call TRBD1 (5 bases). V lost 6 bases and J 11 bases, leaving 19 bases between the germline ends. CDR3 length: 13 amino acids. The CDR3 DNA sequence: TGTGCCAGCAGCGCGAACCCACAGGTGCGGGCTTTCTTT. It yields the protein CASSANPQVRAFF.

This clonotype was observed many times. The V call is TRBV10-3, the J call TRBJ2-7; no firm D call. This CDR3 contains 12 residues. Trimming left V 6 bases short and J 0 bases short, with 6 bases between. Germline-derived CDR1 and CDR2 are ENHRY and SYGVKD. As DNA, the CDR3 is TGTGCCATCAGACCCGACTCCTACGAGCAGTACTTC. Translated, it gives CAIRPDSYEQYF.

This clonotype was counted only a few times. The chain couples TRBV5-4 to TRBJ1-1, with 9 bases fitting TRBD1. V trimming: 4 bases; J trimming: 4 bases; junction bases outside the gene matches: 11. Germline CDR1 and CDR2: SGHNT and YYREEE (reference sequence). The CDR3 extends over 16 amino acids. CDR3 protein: CASSPSPGQGITEAFF. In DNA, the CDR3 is TGTGCCAGCAGCCCTAGTCCGGGACAGGGCATCACTGAAGCTTTCTTT. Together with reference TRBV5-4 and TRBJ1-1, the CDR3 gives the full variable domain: ETGVTQSPTHLIKTRGQQVTLRCSSQSGHNTVSWYQQALGQGPQFIFQYYREEENGRGNFPPRFSGLQFPNYSSELNVNALELDDSALYLCASSPSPGQGITEAFFGQGTRLTVV.

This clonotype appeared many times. For the CDR3, the DNA is TGTGCCAGCAGCTTAGCGCTAGCGGGATCCTACGAGCAGTACTTC. Encoded protein: CASSLALAGSYEQYF. V is TRBV7-6 and J is TRBJ2-7, with 9 positions matching TRBD2. This CDR3 comprises 15 residues. CDR1 SGHVS and CDR2 FNYEAQ come from the germline V gene. The V gene end was trimmed by 0 bases and the J gene end by 1 base; junction bases not matched to a gene: 1.

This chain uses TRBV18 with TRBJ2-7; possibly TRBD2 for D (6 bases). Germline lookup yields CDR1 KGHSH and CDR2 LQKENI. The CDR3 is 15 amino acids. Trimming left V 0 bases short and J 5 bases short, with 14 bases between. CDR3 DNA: TGTGCCAGCTCACCACCGATCGGGGGAGGTGACGAGCAGTACTTC. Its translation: CASSPPIGGGDEQYF.

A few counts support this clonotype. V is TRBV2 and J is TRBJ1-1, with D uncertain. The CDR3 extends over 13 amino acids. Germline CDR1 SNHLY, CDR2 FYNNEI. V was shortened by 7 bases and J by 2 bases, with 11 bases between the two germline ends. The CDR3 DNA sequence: TGTGCCAGCACGTATGACTTCAACACTGAAGCTTTCTTT. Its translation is CASTYDFNTEAFF.

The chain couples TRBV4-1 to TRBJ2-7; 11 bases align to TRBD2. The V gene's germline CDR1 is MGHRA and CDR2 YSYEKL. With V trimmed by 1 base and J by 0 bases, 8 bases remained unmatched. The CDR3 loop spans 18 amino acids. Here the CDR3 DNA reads TGCGCCAGCAGCCAAGTGTTAACTAGCGGGGGACTCTCCTACGAGCAGTACTTC. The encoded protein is CASSQVLTSGGLSYEQYF.

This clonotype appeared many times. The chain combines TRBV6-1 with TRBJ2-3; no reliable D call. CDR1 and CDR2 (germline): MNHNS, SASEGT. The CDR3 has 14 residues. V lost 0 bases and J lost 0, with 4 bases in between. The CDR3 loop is CASSEAASTDTQYF. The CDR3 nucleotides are TGTGCCAGCAGTGAAGCTGCTAGCACAGATACGCAGTATTTT.

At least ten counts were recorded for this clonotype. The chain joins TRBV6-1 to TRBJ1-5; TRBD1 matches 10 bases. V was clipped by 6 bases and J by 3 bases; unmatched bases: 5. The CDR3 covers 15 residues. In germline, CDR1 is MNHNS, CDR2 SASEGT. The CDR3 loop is CASRPTGGVNQPQHF. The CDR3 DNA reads TGTGCCAGCAGACCGACAGGGGGCGTCAATCAGCCCCAGCATTTT.

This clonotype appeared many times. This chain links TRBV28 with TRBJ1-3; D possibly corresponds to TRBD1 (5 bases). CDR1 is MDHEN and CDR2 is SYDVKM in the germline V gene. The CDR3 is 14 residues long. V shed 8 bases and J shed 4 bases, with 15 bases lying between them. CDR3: CASRGPGSGNTIYF. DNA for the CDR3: TGTGCCAGCCGAGGGCCAGGGAGCGGAAACACCATATATTTT. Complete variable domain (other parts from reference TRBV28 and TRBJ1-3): DVKVTQSSRYLVKRTGEKVFLECVQDMDHENMFWYRQDPGLGLRLIYFSYDVKMKEKGDIPEGYSVSREKKERFSLILESASTNQTSMYLCASRGPGSGNTIYFGEGSWLTVV.

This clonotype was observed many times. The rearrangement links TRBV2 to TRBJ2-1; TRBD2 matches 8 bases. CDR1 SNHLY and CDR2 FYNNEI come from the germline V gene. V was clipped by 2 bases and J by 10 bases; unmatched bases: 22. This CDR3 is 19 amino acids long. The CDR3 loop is CASSELVLRGLGIWWEQFF. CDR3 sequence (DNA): TGTGCCAGCAGTGAATTAGTTCTTCGGGGACTAGGGATATGGTGGGAGCAGTTCTTC.

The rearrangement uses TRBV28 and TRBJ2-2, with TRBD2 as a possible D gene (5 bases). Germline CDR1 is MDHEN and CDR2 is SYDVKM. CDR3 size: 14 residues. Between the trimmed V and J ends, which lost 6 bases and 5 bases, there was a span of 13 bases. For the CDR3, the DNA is TGTGCCAGCAGCTTTAGTCTAGCAACCGGGGAGCTGTTTTTT. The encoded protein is CASSFSLATGELFF.

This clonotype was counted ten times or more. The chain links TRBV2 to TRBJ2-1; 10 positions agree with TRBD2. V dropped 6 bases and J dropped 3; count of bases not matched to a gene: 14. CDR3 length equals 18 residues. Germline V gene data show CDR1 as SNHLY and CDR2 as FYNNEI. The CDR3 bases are TGTGCCAGCAGGACCCGTGCCGAACTAGCGGGACTCTACAATGAGCAGTTCTTC. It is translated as CASRTRAELAGLYNEQFF.

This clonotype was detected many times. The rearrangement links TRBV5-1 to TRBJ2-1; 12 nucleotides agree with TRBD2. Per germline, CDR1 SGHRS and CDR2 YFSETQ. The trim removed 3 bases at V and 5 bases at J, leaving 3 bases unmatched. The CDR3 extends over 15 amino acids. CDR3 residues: CASSYGLAGNNEQFF. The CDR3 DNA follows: TGCGCCAGCAGCTACGGACTAGCGGGAAACAATGAGCAGTTCTTC.

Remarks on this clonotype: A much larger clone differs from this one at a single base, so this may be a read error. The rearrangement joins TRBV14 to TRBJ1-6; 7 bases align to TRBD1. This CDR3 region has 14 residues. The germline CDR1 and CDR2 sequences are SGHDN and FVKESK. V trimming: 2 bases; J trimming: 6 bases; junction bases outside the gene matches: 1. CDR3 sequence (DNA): TGTGCCAGCAGCCAACAGGGGGGTAATTCACCCCTCCACTTT. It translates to CASSQQGGNSPLHF.

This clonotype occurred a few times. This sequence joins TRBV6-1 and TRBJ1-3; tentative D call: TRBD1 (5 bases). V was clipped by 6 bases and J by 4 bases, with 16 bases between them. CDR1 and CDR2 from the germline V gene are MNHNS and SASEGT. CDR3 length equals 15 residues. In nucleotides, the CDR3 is TGTGCCAGCAGGGACGACAGCCTCTCAGGAAACACCATATATTTT. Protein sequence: CASRDDSLSGNTIYF.

The CDR3 is CASSEQGFANTEAFF. CDR3 nucleotide sequence: TGTGCCAGCAGCGAACAGGGCTTCGCGAACACTGAAGCTTTCTTT. The chain recombines TRBV11-1 with TRBJ1-1; D may be TRBD1 (6 bases). Per the germline V gene, CDR1 is SGHAT and CDR2 is FQDESV (reference sequence). The CDR3 length is 15 residues. V was shortened by 5 bases and J by 1 base, with 14 bases between the two germline ends.

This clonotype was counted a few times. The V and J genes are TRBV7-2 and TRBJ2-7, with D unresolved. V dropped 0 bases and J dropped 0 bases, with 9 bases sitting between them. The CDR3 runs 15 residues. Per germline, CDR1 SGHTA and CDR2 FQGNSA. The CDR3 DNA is TGTGCCAGCAGCTTAGCCCCCCTGAGCTCCTACGAGCAGTACTTC. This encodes CASSLAPLSSYEQYF.

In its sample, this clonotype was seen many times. In DNA form, the CDR3 reads TGCAGTGCTAGAGGGGACGGGACGGTCTACAATGAGCAGTTCTTC. It is translated as CSARGDGTVYNEQFF. This chain connects TRBV20-1 to TRBJ2-1; D tentatively fits TRBD1 or TRBD2 (5 bases each). V lost 1 base and J 3 bases, leaving 13 bases between the germline ends. This CDR3 spans 15 amino acids. The germline CDR1 and CDR2 sequences are DFQATT and SNEGSKA (reference sequence).

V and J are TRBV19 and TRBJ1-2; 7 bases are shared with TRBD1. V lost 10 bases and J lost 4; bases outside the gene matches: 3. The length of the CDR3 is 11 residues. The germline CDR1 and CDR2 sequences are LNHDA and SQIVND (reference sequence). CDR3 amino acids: CATGQAYGYTF. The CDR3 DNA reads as TGTGCCACAGGACAGGCCTATGGCTACACCTTC.

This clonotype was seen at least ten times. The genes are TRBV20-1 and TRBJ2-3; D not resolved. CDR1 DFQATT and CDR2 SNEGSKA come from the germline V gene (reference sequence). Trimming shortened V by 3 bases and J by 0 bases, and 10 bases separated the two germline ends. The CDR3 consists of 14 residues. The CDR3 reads CSASRDTSTDTQYF. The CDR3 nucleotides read TGCAGTGCTAGTAGGGATACTAGCACAGATACGCAGTATTTT.

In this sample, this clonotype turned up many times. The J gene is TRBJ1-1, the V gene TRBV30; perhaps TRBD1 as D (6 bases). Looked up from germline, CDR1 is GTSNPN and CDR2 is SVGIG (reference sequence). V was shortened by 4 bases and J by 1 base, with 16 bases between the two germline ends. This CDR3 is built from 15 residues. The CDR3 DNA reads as TGTGCCTGGACTGCTCTACAGGGTAGGAACACTGAAGCTTTCTTT. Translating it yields CAWTALQGRNTEAFF.

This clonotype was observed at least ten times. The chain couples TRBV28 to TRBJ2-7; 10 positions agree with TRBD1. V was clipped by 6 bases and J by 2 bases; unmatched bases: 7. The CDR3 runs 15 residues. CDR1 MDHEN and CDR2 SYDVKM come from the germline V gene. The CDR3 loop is CASRPPGQGTYEQYF. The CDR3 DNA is TGTGCCAGCAGACCCCCGGGACAGGGGACCTACGAGCAGTACTTC. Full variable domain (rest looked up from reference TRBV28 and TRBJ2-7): DVKVTQSSRYLVKRTGEKVFLECVQDMDHENMFWYRQDPGLGLRLIYFSYDVKMKEKGDIPEGYSVSREKKERFSLILESASTNQTSMYLCASRPPGQGTYEQYFGPGTRLTVT.

The CDR3 loop reads CASSLRGAGRPRELFF. For the CDR3, the DNA is TGTGCCAGCAGTTTGAGGGGAGCGGGACGGCCTAGGGAGCTGTTTTTT. The chain is built from TRBV12-3 or TRBV12-4 and TRBJ2-2; 7 bases map to TRBD2. The junction had 13 bases not matched to a gene; V was cut back by 3 bases and J by 9 bases. The length of the CDR3 is 16 residues.

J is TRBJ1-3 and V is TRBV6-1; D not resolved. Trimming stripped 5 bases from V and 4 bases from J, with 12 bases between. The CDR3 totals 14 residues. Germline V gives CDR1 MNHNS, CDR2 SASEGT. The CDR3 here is CASSLTVAGNTIYF. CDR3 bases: TGTGCCAGCAGTCTAACAGTGGCGGGAAACACCATATATTTT.